The subject of this entry is one T cell receptor beta chain. Patients had blood sampled at baseline and again on cycle 4 day 1 and cycle 7 day 1. Clones were read by immunoSEQ multiplex PCR, and TCRdb kept only the in-frame ones, dropping some. The data hold tens of thousands of clones, with 86% observed a single time. V lost 10 bases to trimming and J lost 2 bases; unmatched junction nucleotides: 6. This CDR3 contains 13 residues. CDR1 is MDHEN and CDR2 is SYDVKM in the germline V gene. This record comes from a study of OX40 agonist ivuxolimab in advanced cancers. Study context: The diagnoses of dose-escalation patients were hepatocellular carcinoma, melanoma, renal cell or head and neck cancer.

This TCR was sampled from an adult with an advanced solid tumor such as melanoma, head and neck, liver or kidney cancer. The chain carries TRBV28 and TRBJ2-5; 8 bases match TRBD2. The source material was CD4+ or CD8+ T cells sorted from blood, sampled in a trial of the OX40 agonist ivuxolimab. The CDR3 DNA follows: TGTGCCACCACTAGCGGCCCACAAGAGACCCAGTACTTC. Translated: CATTSGPQETQYF.